The sequence of this T cell receptor beta chain was determined in a study of identical twins. TCRdb used MiXCR to reprocess the 5' RACE reads, holding one entry per CDR3 protein. This table has hundreds of thousands of distinct CDR3 sequences, 6% to 6.5% appearing once. Study-wide results and caveats: Beta out-of-frame sequences displayed a weaker excess of sharing between twins.

This clonotype was picked up a small number of times. Its antigen is unidentified. With V trimmed by 3 bases and J by 4 bases, 3 bases remained unmatched. CDR1 is LNHNV, CDR2 YYDKDF, per germline (reference sequence). The CDR3 covers 15 residues. The V and J genes are TRBV15 and TRBJ2-1; 10 bases align to TRBD2. The sequence came from a young man in good health. Input material: naive T cells sorted from blood. CDR3: CATSSSGRPYNEQFF. The CDR3 DNA follows: TGTGCCACCAGCAGTAGCGGGAGGCCGTACAATGAGCAGTTCTTC.